This TCR beta chain was found in a study of cytomegalovirus exposure and HLA in healthy donors. The PCR used 60 Vbeta and 13 Jbeta primers. The assay was immunoSEQ multiplex PCR, and TCRdb's table has in-frame clones only and misses some. The data contain roughly 60,000 clones, roughly 80% of them seen just once; the ten biggest clones take up roughly 3.4%. Trimming pared 4 bases from V and 4 bases from J, leaving 14 bases between. This CDR3 region has 15 residues. Germline CDR1 SEHNR, CDR2 FQNEAQ (reference sequence). Sequenced input: PBMCs. The chain links TRBV7-9 to TRBJ1-5; D possibly corresponds to TRBD1 (6 bases). The sequence derives from a woman in her 40s in good health and CMV-seropositive. The CDR3 nucleotides read TGTGCCAGCAGCTCCAGGGGTTCTGGAAATCAGCCCCAGCATTTT. Translating it yields CASSSRGSGNQPQHF.